This is a list of T cell receptor beta chains from one sample in a study of cytomegalovirus exposure and HLA in healthy donors. The table came from immunoSEQ multiplex PCR; TCRdb's copy has only in-frame clones and leaves some out. The sample includes approximately 220,000 clones, 82% of them seen just once. The sample consisted of PBMCs. The source is a man in his forties in good health and CMV-seropositive. Both conserved end residues are part of each CDR3. Fields, in order: clone size, J gene, V gene, D gene, CDR3 protein, CDR3 DNA. A D gene is named only where the DNA matches it firmly. Size values are once, few and many counts, or a class for expanded clones, and some rows have none.

clone size: NA
J gene: TRBJ2-1
V gene: TRBV5-1
D gene: TRBD2
CDR3 protein: CASSPGLAGGEQFF
CDR3 DNA: TGCGCCAGCAGCCCCGGACTAGCGGGAGGTGAGCAGTTCTTC

clone size: NA
J gene: TRBJ2-7
V gene: TRBV19
D gene: NA
CDR3 protein: CASSQGTHYEQYF
CDR3 DNA: TGTGCCAGTAGTCAGGGAACCCACTACGAGCAGTACTTC

clone size: NA
J gene: TRBJ2-2
V gene: TRBV6-5
D gene: TRBD1
CDR3 protein: CASSVDRGKTGELFF
CDR3 DNA: TGTGCCAGCAGTGTGGACAGGGGGAAGACCGGGGAGCTGTTTTTT

clone size: NA
J gene: TRBJ1-1
V gene: TRBV7-9
D gene: NA
CDR3 protein: CASSLARNTEAFF
CDR3 DNA: TGTGCCAGCAGCCTTGCGAGGAACACTGAAGCTTTCTTT

clone size: NA
J gene: TRBJ1-3
V gene: TRBV9
D gene: NA
CDR3 protein: CASSPPTGNTIYF
CDR3 DNA: TGTGCCAGCAGCCCCCCGACAGGAAACACCATATATTTT

clone size: few
J gene: TRBJ2-1
V gene: TRBV6-6
D gene: NA
CDR3 protein: CASRVEPGEQFF
CDR3 DNA: TGTGCCAGCAGGGTGGAACCCGGGGAGCAGTTCTTC

clone size: NA
J gene: TRBJ1-1
V gene: TRBV9
D gene: NA
CDR3 protein: CASSGTGGTEAFF
CDR3 DNA: TGTGCCAGCAGCGGAACGGGGGGCACTGAAGCTTTCTTT

clone size: once
J gene: TRBJ1-1
V gene: TRBV29-1
D gene: NA
CDR3 protein: CSAAGDRTEAFF
CDR3 DNA: TGCAGCGCCGCAGGGGATCGAACTGAAGCTTTCTTT

clone size: NA
J gene: TRBJ2-7
V gene: TRBV27
D gene: NA
CDR3 protein: CASRLASGYEQYF
CDR3 DNA: TGTGCCAGCAGACTAGCATCGGGCTACGAGCAGTACTTC

clone size: NA
J gene: TRBJ2-4
V gene: TRBV5-1
D gene: NA
CDR3 protein: CASSLVPLGDAKNIQYF
CDR3 DNA: TGCGCCAGCAGCTTAGTCCCCCTCGGAGATGCTAAAAACATTCAGTACTTC

clone size: NA
J gene: TRBJ1-5
V gene: TRBV27
D gene: NA
CDR3 protein: CASSRDSNQPQHF
CDR3 DNA: TGTGCCAGCAGTAGAGATAGCAATCAGCCCCAGCATTTT

clone size: NA
J gene: TRBJ2-1
V gene: TRBV7-9
D gene: NA
CDR3 protein: CASSLPRHEQFF
CDR3 DNA: TGTGCCAGCAGTCTACCGCGGCATGAGCAGTTCTTC

clone size: NA
J gene: TRBJ1-4
V gene: TRBV9
D gene: NA
CDR3 protein: CASSAGGRATNEKLFF
CDR3 DNA: TGTGCCAGCAGCGCCGGGGGGCGCGCAACTAATGAAAAACTGTTTTTT

clone size: few
J gene: TRBJ1-5
V gene: TRBV6-1
D gene: NA
CDR3 protein: CASSYQPQHF
CDR3 DNA: TGTGCCAGCAGCTACCAGCCCCAGCATTTT

clone size: NA
J gene: TRBJ2-3
V gene: TRBV5-4
D gene: TRBD2
CDR3 protein: CASSLVQRETDTQYF
CDR3 DNA: TGTGCCAGCAGCTTGGTTCAGCGGGAGACAGATACGCAGTATTTT

clone size: NA
J gene: TRBJ2-5
V gene: TRBV18
D gene: TRBD2
CDR3 protein: CASSLGLAATQETQYF
CDR3 DNA: TGTGCCAGCTCACTTGGACTAGCGGCTACACAAGAGACCCAGTACTTC

clone size: few
J gene: TRBJ2-1
V gene: TRBV4-2
D gene: TRBD2
CDR3 protein: CASSQDTRLAGGTNEQFF
CDR3 DNA: TGTGCCAGCAGCCAAGATACCCGACTAGCGGGAGGGACGAATGAGCAGTTCTTC

clone size: once
J gene: TRBJ2-3
V gene: TRBV6-5
D gene: TRBD2
CDR3 protein: CASMAGGPSDTQYF
CDR3 DNA: TGTGCCAGTATGGCGGGAGGGCCATCAGATACGCAGTATTTT

clone size: NA
J gene: TRBJ1-1
V gene: TRBV6-5
D gene: TRBD1
CDR3 protein: CASSRPGTGLNEAFF
CDR3 DNA: TGTGCCAGCAGCCGACCTGGGACAGGGTTGAATGAAGCTTTCTTT

clone size: NA
J gene: TRBJ1-5
V gene: TRBV5-5
D gene: NA
CDR3 protein: CASSTEGAGYNQPQHF
CDR3 DNA: TGTGCCAGCAGCACAGAAGGTGCAGGGTATAATCAGCCCCAGCATTTT